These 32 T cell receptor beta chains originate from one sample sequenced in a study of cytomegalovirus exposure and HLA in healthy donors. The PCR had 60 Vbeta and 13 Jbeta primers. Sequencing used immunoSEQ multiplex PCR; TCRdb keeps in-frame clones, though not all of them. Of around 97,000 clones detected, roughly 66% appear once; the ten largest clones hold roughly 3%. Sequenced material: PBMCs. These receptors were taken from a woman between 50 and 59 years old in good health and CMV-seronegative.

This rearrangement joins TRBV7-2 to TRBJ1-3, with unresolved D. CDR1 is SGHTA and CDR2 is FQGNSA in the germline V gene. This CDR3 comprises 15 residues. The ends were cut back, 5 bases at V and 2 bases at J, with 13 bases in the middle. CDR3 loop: CASSANLGAGNTIYF. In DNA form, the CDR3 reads TGTGCCAGCAGCGCGAACCTGGGAGCTGGAAACACCATATATTTT.

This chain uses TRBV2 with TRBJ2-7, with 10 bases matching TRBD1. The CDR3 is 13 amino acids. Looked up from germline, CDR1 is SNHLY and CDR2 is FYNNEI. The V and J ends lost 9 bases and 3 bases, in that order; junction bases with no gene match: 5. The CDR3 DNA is TGTGCCAGTAGACAGGGGGCAGGCTACGAGCAGTACTTC. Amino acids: CASRQGAGYEQYF.

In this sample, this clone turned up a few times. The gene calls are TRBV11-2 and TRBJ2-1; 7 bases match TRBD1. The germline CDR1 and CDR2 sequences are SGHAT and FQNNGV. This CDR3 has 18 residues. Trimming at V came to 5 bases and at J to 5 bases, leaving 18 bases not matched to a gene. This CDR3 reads CASSQLRGPRDRNNEQFF. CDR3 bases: TGTGCCAGCAGCCAACTTAGGGGTCCGAGGGACAGAAACAATGAGCAGTTCTTC.

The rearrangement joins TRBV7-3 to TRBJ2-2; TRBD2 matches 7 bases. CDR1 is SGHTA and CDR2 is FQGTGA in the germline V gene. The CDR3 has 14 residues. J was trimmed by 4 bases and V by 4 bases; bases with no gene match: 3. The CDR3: CASSSSGTTGELFF. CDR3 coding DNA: TGTGCCAGCAGCTCAAGCGGGACCACCGGGGAGCTGTTTTTT.

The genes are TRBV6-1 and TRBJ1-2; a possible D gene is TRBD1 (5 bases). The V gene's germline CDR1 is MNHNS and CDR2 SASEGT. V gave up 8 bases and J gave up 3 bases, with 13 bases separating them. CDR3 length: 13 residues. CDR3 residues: CASQQADDYGYTF. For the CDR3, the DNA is TGTGCCAGCCAACAGGCGGATGACTATGGCTACACCTTC.

The CDR3 loop reads CASSQQVLEQETQYF. The CDR3 region has the DNA TGTGCCAGCAGCCAACAGGTGTTGGAGCAAGAGACCCAGTACTTC. The genes are TRBV7-2 and TRBJ2-5; TRBD1 might be the D (5 bases). The CDR3 contains 15 residues. CDR1 and CDR2 from the germline V gene are SGHTA and FQGNSA. The germline V and J ends were trimmed by 5 bases and 2 bases, with 15 bases remaining between them.

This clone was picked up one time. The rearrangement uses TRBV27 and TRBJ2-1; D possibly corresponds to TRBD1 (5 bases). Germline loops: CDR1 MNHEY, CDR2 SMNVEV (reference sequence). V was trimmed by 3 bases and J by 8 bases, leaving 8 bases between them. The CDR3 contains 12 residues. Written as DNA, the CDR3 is TGTGCCAGCAGTTTCAAAGGGGATGAGCAGTTCTTC. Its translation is CASSFKGDEQFF.

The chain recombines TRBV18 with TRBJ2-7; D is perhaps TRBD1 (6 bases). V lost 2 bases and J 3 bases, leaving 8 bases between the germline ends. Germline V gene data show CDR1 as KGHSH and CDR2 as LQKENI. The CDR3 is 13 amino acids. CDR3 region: CASSPGGNYEQYF. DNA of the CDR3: TGTGCCAGCTCACCAGGGGGCAACTACGAGCAGTACTTC.

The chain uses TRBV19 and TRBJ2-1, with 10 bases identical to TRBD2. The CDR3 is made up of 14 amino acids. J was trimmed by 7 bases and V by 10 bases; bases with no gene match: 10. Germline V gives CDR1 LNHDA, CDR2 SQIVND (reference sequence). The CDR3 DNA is TGTGCCACCCGGGCCCCAGCGGGAGGGAATGAGCAGTTCTTC. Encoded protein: CATRAPAGGNEQFF.

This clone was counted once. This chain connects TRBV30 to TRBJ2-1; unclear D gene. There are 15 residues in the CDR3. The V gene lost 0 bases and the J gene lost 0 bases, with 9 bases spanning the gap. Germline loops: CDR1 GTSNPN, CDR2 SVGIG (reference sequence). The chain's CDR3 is CAWSVPASSYNEQFF. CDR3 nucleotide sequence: TGTGCCTGGAGTGTACCTGCGAGCTCCTACAATGAGCAGTTCTTC.

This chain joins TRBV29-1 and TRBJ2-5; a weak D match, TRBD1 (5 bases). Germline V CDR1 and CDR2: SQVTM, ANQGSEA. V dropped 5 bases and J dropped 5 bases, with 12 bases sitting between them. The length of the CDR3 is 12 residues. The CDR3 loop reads CSVQPGMETQYF. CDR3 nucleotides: TGCAGCGTTCAACCAGGGATGGAGACCCAGTACTTC.

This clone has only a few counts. The CDR3 region is CASTVGGSGVQAFF. The CDR3 nucleotides read TGTGCCAGCACCGTCGGGGGGAGCGGAGTCCAAGCTTTCTTT. J is TRBJ1-1 and V is TRBV7-2, with D possibly matching TRBD1 (5 bases). The ends were cut back, 7 bases at V and 9 bases at J, with 21 bases in the middle. CDR1 is SGHTA, CDR2 FQGNSA, per germline. The CDR3 is made up of 14 amino acids.

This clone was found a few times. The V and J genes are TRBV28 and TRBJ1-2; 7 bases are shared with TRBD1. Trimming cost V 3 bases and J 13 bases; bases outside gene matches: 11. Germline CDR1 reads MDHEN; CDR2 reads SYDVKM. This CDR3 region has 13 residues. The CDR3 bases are TGTGCCAGCAGTTTTATGCGGGACAGCCCTTTCACCTTC. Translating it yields CASSFMRDSPFTF.

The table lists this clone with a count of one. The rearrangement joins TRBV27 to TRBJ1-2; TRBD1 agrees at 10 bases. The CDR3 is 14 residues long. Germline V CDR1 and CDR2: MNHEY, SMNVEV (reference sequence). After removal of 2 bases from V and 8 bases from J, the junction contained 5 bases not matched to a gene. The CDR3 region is CASSLRDRGSGYTF. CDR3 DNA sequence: TGTGCCAGCAGTTTAAGGGACAGGGGATCGGGCTACACCTTC.

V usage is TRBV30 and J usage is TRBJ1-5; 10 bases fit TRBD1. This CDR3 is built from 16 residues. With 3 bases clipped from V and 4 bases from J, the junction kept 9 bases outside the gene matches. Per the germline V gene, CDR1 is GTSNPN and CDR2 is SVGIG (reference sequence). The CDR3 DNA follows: TGTGCCTGGAGCAACCTAGGGACAGGGGCAAATCAGCCCCAGCATTTT. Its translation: CAWSNLGTGANQPQHF.

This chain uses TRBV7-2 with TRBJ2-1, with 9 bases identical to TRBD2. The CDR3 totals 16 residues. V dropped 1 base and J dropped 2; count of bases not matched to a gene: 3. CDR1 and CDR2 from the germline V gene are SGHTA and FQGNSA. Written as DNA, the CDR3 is TGTGCCAGCAGCTTAGAGGCGGGAGGGCCCTACAATGAGCAGTTCTTC. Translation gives CASSLEAGGPYNEQFF.

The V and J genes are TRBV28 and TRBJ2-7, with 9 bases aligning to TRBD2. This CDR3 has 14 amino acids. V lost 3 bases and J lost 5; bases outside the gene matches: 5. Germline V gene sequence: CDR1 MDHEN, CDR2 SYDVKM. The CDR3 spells CASSFRGTSNEQYF. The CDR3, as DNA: TGTGCCAGCAGTTTCAGGGGGACTAGCAACGAGCAGTACTTC. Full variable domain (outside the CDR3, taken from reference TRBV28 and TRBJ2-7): DVKVTQSSRYLVKRTGEKVFLECVQDMDHENMFWYRQDPGLGLRLIYFSYDVKMKEKGDIPEGYSVSREKKERFSLILESASTNQTSMYLCASSFRGTSNEQYFGPGTRLTVT.

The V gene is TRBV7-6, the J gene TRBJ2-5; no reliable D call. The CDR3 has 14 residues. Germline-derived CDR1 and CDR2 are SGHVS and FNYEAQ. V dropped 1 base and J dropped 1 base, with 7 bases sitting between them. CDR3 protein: CASSLDSSQETQYF. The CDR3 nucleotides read TGTGCCAGCAGCTTAGACAGTTCCCAAGAGACCCAGTACTTC.

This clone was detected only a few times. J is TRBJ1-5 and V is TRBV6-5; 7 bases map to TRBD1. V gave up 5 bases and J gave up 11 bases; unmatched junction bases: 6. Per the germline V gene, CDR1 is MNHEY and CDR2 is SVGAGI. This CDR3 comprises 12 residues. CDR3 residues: CASSQPTGTQHF. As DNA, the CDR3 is TGTGCCAGCAGTCAGCCGACAGGGACCCAGCATTTT.

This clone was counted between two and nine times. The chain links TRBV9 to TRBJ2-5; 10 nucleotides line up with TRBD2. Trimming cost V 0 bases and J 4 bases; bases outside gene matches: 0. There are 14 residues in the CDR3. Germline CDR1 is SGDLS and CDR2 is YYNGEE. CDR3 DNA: TGTGCCAGCAGCGTAGGACTAGCGGGAGAGACCCAGTACTTC. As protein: CASSVGLAGETQYF.

CDR3: CASSSTGGPNTGELFF. For the CDR3, the DNA is TGTGCCAGCAGCTCGACGGGGGGCCCGAACACCGGGGAGCTGTTTTTT. The J gene is TRBJ2-2, the V gene TRBV7-3; possible D gene TRBD2, 7 bases. CDR1 is SGHTA and CDR2 is FQGTGA in the germline V gene. This CDR3 has 16 residues. Trimming cost V 4 bases and J 0 bases, with 12 bases left between them.

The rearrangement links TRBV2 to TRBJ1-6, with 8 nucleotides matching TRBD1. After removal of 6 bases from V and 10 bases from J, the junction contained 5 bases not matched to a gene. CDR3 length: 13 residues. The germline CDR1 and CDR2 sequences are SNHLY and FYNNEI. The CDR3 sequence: CASRRDRSSPLHF. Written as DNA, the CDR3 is TGTGCCAGCAGACGGGACAGGTCATCACCCCTCCACTTT.

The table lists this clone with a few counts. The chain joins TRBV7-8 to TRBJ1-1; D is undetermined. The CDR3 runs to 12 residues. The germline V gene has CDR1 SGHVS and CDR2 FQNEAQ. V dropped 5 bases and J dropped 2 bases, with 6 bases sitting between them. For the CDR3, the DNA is TGTGCCAGCAGCAATATTAACACTGAAGCTTTCTTT. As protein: CASSNINTEAFF.

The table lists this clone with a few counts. DNA for the CDR3: TGTGCCAGTAGTAGGACAGCAACTAATGAAAAACTGTTTTTT. Its translation is CASSRTATNEKLFF. The rearrangement joins TRBV19 to TRBJ1-4; D possibly corresponds to TRBD1 (6 bases). CDR3 length: 14 amino acids. The germline CDR1 and CDR2 sequences are LNHDA and SQIVND (reference sequence). V was pared by 4 bases and J by 0 bases, with 6 bases between.

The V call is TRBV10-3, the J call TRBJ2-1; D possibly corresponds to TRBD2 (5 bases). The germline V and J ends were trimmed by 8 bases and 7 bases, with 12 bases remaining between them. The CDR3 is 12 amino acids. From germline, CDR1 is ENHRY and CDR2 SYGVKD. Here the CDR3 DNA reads TGTGCCATCGCTCCCCGGGATAATGAGCAGTTCTTC. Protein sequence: CAIAPRDNEQFF.

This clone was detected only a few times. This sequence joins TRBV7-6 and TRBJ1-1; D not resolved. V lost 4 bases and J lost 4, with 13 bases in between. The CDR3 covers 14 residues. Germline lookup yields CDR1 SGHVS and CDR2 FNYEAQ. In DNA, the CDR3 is TGTGCCAGCAGCTCGAACGTCCCGAGCACTGAAGCTTTCTTT. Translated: CASSSNVPSTEAFF.

The CDR3 DNA is TGTGCCAGCCGGACAGGGGGCTTTATCACCGGGGAGCTGTTTTTT. This translates into CASRTGGFITGELFF. The chain employs TRBV28 and TRBJ2-2; 11 nucleotides match TRBD1. V lost 8 bases, J lost 4 bases, and 6 bases stayed unmatched. The germline gives CDR1 MDHEN, CDR2 SYDVKM. This CDR3 spans 15 amino acids.

The CDR3 bases are TGTGCCAGCAGTGAGATTGGACAGGGTCCCTACGAGCAGTACTTC. Amino acids: CASSEIGQGPYEQYF. This chain links TRBV6-1 with TRBJ2-7, with 8 positions matching TRBD1. The CDR3 is made up of 15 amino acids. Germline CDR1 and CDR2: MNHNS and SASEGT. The V segment lost 3 bases and the J segment 2 bases; nucleotides outside the gene matches: 6.

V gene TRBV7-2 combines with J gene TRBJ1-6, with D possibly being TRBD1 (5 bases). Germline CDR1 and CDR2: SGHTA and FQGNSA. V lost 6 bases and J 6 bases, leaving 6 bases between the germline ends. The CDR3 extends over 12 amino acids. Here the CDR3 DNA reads TGTGCCAGCAGGGGGCGTAATTCACCCCTCCACTTT. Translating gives CASRGRNSPLHF.

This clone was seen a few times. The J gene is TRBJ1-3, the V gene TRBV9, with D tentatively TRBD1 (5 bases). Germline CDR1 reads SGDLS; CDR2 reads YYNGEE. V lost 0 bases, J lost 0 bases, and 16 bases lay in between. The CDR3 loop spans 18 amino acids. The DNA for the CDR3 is TGTGCCAGCAGCGTAGATTGGGGCGAAGCCTCCTCTGGAAACACCATATATTTT. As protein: CASSVDWGEASSGNTIYF.

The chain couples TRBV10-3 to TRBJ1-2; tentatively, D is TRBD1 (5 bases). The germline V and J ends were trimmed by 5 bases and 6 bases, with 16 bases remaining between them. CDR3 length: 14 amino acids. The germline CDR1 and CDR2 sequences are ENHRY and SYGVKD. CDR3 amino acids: CAISLSGGEDGYTF. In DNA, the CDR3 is TGTGCCATCAGTCTATCCGGAGGGGAAGATGGCTACACCTTC.

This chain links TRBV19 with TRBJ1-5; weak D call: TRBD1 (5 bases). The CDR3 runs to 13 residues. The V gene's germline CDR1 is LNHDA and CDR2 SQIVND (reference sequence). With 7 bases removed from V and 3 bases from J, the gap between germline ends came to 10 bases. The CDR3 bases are TGTGCCAGTAAATTGGGGCTCAATCAGCCCCAGCATTTT. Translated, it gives CASKLGLNQPQHF.